These 24 T cell receptor beta chains came from one sample sequenced in a study of regulatory T cells in long-lasting Graves disease. This sample's time point: persistent/refractory GD, antithyroid drugs over 5 years with positive TRAb. TCR sequences were obtained from RNA taken from PBMCs. Arm-PCR with iRepertoire HTBI primers amplified the CDR3 regions for these TCR beta libraries. TCRdb reanalysed the multiplex PCR reads using MiXCR and keeps one entry per CDR3 protein. The profile shows a few hundred thousand distinct CDR3 sequences, 23% of them singletons. Sequencing was performed on peripheral blood mononuclear cells (PBMCs), taken when the disease was refractory, from a patient treated with antithyroid drugs. The receptors stem from a female donor with Graves disease.

This clonotype was seen a handful of times. V and J are TRBV9 and TRBJ2-5; TRBD1 agrees at 7 bases. The germline V gene encodes CDR1 SGDLS and CDR2 YYNGEE. The CDR3 has 14 residues. V trimming: 0 bases; J trimming: 5 bases; junction bases outside the gene matches: 4. DNA for the CDR3: TGTGCCAGCAGCGTAGCCATCAGGGGGGAGACCCAGTACTTC. It codes for CASSVAIRGETQYF.

This clonotype was counted many times. The gene calls are TRBV15 and TRBJ2-5, with 12 bases lining up with TRBD1. The germline gives CDR1 LNHNV, CDR2 YYDKDF (reference sequence). Trimming took 3 bases from V and 1 from J; bases not matched to a gene: 3. The CDR3 is 16 amino acids. The CDR3: CATSSGDRGRQETQYF. Written as DNA, the CDR3 is TGTGCCACCAGCAGCGGGGACAGGGGGCGCCAAGAGACCCAGTACTTC. The complete variable domain, with remaining parts taken from reference TRBV15 and TRBJ2-5, reads DAMVIQNPRYQVTQFGKPVTLSCSQTLNHNVMYWYQQKSSQAPKLLFHYYDKDFNNEADTPDNFQSRRPNTSFCFLDIRSPGLGDTAMYLCATSSGDRGRQETQYFGPGTRLLVL.

This chain uses TRBV19 with TRBJ1-1; D is possibly TRBD1 (5 bases). With 8 bases removed from V and 0 bases from J, the gap between germline ends came to 10 bases. The CDR3 runs 13 residues. Germline CDR1 is LNHDA and CDR2 is SQIVND (reference sequence). CDR3 loop: CASGWGMNTEAFF. CDR3 in DNA: TGTGCCAGTGGGTGGGGCATGAACACTGAAGCTTTCTTT.

Note on this clonotype: A read error may be the cause here, since a much bigger clone is one base away. The chain combines TRBV2 with TRBJ1-5; tentatively, D is TRBD1 (5 bases). The length of the CDR3 is 13 residues. The germline V gene encodes CDR1 SNHLY and CDR2 FYNNEI. V lost 7 bases, J lost 3 bases, and 10 bases lay in between. CDR3 coding DNA: TGTGCCAGCAAAAGGGGCAACAATCAGCCCCAGCATTTT. Translation gives CASKRGNNQPQHF.

In this sample, this clonotype turned up a few times. This chain connects TRBV28 to TRBJ2-6; TRBD2 matches at 12 bases. The CDR3 runs to 19 residues. V trimming: 4 bases; J trimming: 0 bases; junction bases outside the gene matches: 7. CDR1 is MDHEN, CDR2 SYDVKM, per germline. Written as DNA, the CDR3 is TGTGCCAGCAGTTCGGTACTAGCGGGAGGCCCCTCTGGGGCCAACGTCCTGACTTTC. Its translation: CASSSVLAGGPSGANVLTF.

There are many counts of this clonotype. V and J are TRBV6-5 and TRBJ2-7, with 7 bases lining up with TRBD1. Germline V lookup: CDR1 MNHEY, CDR2 SVGAGI. V was clipped by 2 bases and J by 0 bases; unmatched bases: 4. The CDR3 has 15 amino acids. The DNA of the CDR3 is TGTGCCAGCAGTTACCCTGGGACAGTCTCCTACGAGCAGTACTTC. Translated: CASSYPGTVSYEQYF.

CDR3 bases: TGCGCCAGCAGCCAAAGGCCAACCAATGAGCAGTTCTTC. Its protein product is CASSQRPTNEQFF. The V call is TRBV4-1, the J call TRBJ2-1; D unresolved. Germline V gene sequence: CDR1 MGHRA, CDR2 YSYEKL. V lost 2 bases and J 6 bases, leaving 8 bases between the germline ends. This CDR3 comprises 13 residues.

The chain is built from TRBV2 and TRBJ1-4; 7 positions match TRBD1. Losses at the gene ends were 6 bases for V and 0 bases for J; bases not matched to a gene: 13. Per germline, CDR1 SNHLY and CDR2 FYNNEI. This CDR3 is 18 amino acids long. CDR3 DNA sequence: TGTGCCAGCAGCGGAGACAGGGATTCCCCTGCAACTAATGAAAAACTGTTTTTT. Amino acid sequence: CASSGDRDSPATNEKLFF.

This clonotype was seen only a few times. V gene TRBV6-1 combines with J gene TRBJ1-1; 8 positions agree with TRBD1. V was clipped by 1 base and J by 11 bases; unmatched bases: 6. Germline V CDR1 and CDR2: MNHNS, SASEGT. CDR3 size: 13 residues. CDR3 loop: CASSEGTGLGAFF. Here the CDR3 DNA reads TGTGCCAGCAGTGAAGGGACAGGGCTAGGGGCTTTCTTT.

This clonotype turned up a few times. J is TRBJ2-7 and V is TRBV2; the D is unclear. CDR1 is SNHLY, CDR2 FYNNEI, per germline. V gave up 4 bases and J gave up 6 bases, with 7 bases separating them. The CDR3 runs to 11 residues. The CDR3 coding sequence is TGTGCCAGCAGTGCCCTCCGCGAGCAGTACTTC. Its protein is CASSALREQYF.

The rearrangement uses TRBV20-1 and TRBJ2-7; D gene ambiguous. The CDR3 extends over 14 amino acids. Germline-derived CDR1 and CDR2 are DFQATT and SNEGSKA (reference sequence). V shed 6 bases and J shed 0 bases, with 15 bases lying between them. CDR3 sequence (DNA): TGCAGTGCCCCCCATCCGCAGAGCTCCTACGAGCAGTACTTC. Translating gives CSAPHPQSSYEQYF.

This clonotype was counted ten times or more. This rearrangement joins TRBV2 to TRBJ2-7; no reliable D call. The V and J ends lost 4 bases and 0 bases respectively, with 7 bases between them. The CDR3 totals 13 residues. Per the germline V gene, CDR1 is SNHLY and CDR2 is FYNNEI. The CDR3 is CASSVDRSYEQYF. CDR3 bases: TGTGCCAGCAGTGTGGACCGCTCCTACGAGCAGTACTTC.

V usage is TRBV20-1 and J usage is TRBJ2-2, with 12 bases matching TRBD2. The junction had 5 bases not matched to a gene; V was cut back by 2 bases and J by 7 bases. The CDR3 is 15 residues long. Germline V gives CDR1 DFQATT, CDR2 SNEGSKA (reference sequence). CDR3 sequence reads: CSARTSGRYGGELFF. CDR3 coding DNA: TGCAGTGCTAGAACTAGCGGGAGGTACGGCGGGGAGCTGTTTTTT.

The V call is TRBV19, the J call TRBJ1-6; 9 positions agree with TRBD1. The CDR3 sequence is 15 residues long. CDR1 is LNHDA and CDR2 is SQIVND in the germline V gene (reference sequence). The V gene end was trimmed by 5 bases and the J gene end by 4 bases; junction bases not matched to a gene: 3. In DNA, the CDR3 is TGTGCCAGTAGTTCCGGACAGGGGTATAATTCACCCCTCCACTTT. This codes for CASSSGQGYNSPLHF.

This clonotype was recorded at least ten times. This rearrangement joins TRBV6-1 to TRBJ1-5; 8 nucleotides line up with TRBD1. V lost 5 bases to trimming and J lost 7 bases; unmatched junction nucleotides: 7. This CDR3 is built from 14 residues. CDR1 and CDR2 (germline): MNHNS, SASEGT. The CDR3 DNA reads TGTGCCAGCAGTCTGACAGGGGATGTACAGCCCCAGCATTTT. Translating gives CASSLTGDVQPQHF.

The chain recombines TRBV30 with TRBJ1-2, with TRBD1 matching 9 bases. V trimming: 5 bases; J trimming: 7 bases; junction bases outside the gene matches: 8. CDR1 is GTSNPN and CDR2 is SVGIG in the germline V gene (reference sequence). The CDR3 has 13 residues. The CDR3 nucleotides are TGTGCCTGGGGGCCGAACAGGGGGCTTGGCTACACCTTC. Translation gives CAWGPNRGLGYTF.

This clonotype was seen a handful of times. The genes are TRBV6-5 and TRBJ2-2; no definite D call. The germline gives CDR1 MNHEY, CDR2 SVGAGI. The CDR3 has 14 residues. Trimming removed 4 bases from V and 1 base from J, with 7 bases in between. For the CDR3, the DNA is TGTGCCAGCAGTTTGATCATGAACACCGGGGAGCTGTTTTTT. Its protein is CASSLIMNTGELFF.

V gene TRBV7-3 combines with J gene TRBJ2-2; D gene ambiguous. Germline assignment: CDR1 SGHTA and CDR2 FQGTGA. This CDR3 is 16 amino acids long. Deletions cut 5 bases from V and 2 bases from J, with 15 bases between. The CDR3 protein is CASSPKFGVNTGELFF. CDR3 in DNA: TGTGCCAGCAGCCCTAAGTTTGGGGTTAACACCGGGGAGCTGTTTTTT.

J is TRBJ2-7 and V is TRBV7-2; 12 nucleotides align to TRBD2. Germline lookup yields CDR1 SGHTA and CDR2 FQGNSA. This CDR3 comprises 16 residues. J was trimmed by 6 bases and V by 5 bases; bases with no gene match: 11. CDR3 nucleotide sequence: TGTGCCAGCAGCCCACGAGGGACTAGCGGGTTCGGCGAGCAGTACTTC. Amino acid sequence: CASSPRGTSGFGEQYF. Looking up the rest from reference TRBV7-2 and TRBJ2-7 gives the full variable domain: GAGVSQSPSNKVTEKGKDVELRCDPISGHTALYWYRQSLGQGLEFLIYFQGNSAPDKSGLPSDRFSAERTGGSVSTLTIQRTQQEDSAVYLCASSPRGTSGFGEQYFGPGTRLTVT.

This clonotype was picked up many times. V is TRBV27 and J is TRBJ2-7, with 14 positions matching TRBD2. J was trimmed by 4 bases and V by 0 bases; bases with no gene match: 14. This CDR3 contains 20 residues. Germline CDR1 reads MNHEY; CDR2 reads SMNVEV (reference sequence). CDR3 bases: TGTGCCAGCAGTTTATCTAGCAGGTTGACTAGCGGGAGGGCCCATTACGAGCAGTACTTC. Translation gives CASSLSSRLTSGRAHYEQYF.

This clonotype was picked up a small number of times. CDR3 sequence: CASSHLQRPYEQYF. The CDR3 nucleotides read TGTGCCAGCAGCCACTTACAGCGCCCCTACGAGCAGTACTTC. The J gene is TRBJ2-7, the V gene TRBV3-1, with no clear D. Trimming left V 3 bases short and J 2 bases short, with 11 bases between. This CDR3 spans 14 amino acids. The germline V gene encodes CDR1 LGHDT and CDR2 YNNKEL (reference sequence).

The chain combines TRBV30 with TRBJ1-1; 7 bases map to TRBD1. The CDR3 runs to 16 residues. Germline CDR1 is GTSNPN and CDR2 is SVGIG (reference sequence). Germline trimming cut 0 bases from V and 8 bases from J; bases unmatched to any gene: 15. In DNA form, the CDR3 reads TGTGCCTGGAGTGTACGGGTTTTTTCGGGACAGAGAGAAGCTTTCTTT. Translating it yields CAWSVRVFSGQREAFF.

In this sample, this clonotype turned up many times. This chain links TRBV7-2 with TRBJ2-7, with 10 bases lining up with TRBD2. The CDR3 consists of 15 residues. The junction had 5 bases not matched to a gene; V was cut back by 0 bases and J by 6 bases. CDR1 SGHTA and CDR2 FQGNSA come from the germline V gene. CDR3 sequence reads: CASSLAVLAGAEQYF. For the CDR3, the DNA is TGTGCCAGCAGCTTAGCGGTGCTAGCGGGAGCCGAGCAGTACTTC.

This clonotype appeared a few times. The V gene is TRBV30, the J gene TRBJ2-6, with unresolved D. Germline V CDR1 and CDR2: GTSNPN, SVGIG (reference sequence). There are 13 residues in the CDR3. Trimming stripped 2 bases from V and 3 bases from J, with 5 bases between. The CDR3 region is CAWSYYGANVLTF. CDR3 nucleotides: TGTGCCTGGAGTTATTATGGGGCCAACGTCCTGACTTTC.